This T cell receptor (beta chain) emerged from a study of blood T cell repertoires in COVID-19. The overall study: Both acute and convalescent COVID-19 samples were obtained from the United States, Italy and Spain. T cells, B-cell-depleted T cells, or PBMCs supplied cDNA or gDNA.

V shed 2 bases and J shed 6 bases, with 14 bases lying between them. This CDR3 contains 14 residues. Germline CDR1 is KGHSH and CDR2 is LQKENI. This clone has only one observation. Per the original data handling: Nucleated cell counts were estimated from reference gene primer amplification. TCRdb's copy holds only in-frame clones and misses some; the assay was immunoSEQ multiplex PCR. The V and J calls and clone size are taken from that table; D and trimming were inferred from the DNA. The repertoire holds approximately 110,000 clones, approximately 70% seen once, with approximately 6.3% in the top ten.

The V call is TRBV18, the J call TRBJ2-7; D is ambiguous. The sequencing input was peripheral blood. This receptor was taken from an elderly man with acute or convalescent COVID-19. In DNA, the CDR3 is TGTGCCAGCTCACCAGGTCAGCCAGGAACCGAGCAGTACTTC. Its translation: CASSPGQPGTEQYF.